A selection of T cell receptor beta chains follows, all from one sample in a study of cytomegalovirus exposure and HLA in healthy donors. Using immunoSEQ multiplex PCR, the repertoire was profiled, and TCRdb retains in-frame clones only, with some absent. The data hold roughly 160,000 clones, with 70% to 90% observed a single time. Material: PBMCs. The receptors were gathered from a male donor in good health and CMV-seronegative. The conserved cysteine and the conserved F or W are not part of the CDR3 here.

TRBV5-3	15	ARSFSTGYRDQETQY
TRBV6-5	13	ASSYSTTETDTQY
TRBV7-9	14	ASSPLAAGAYNEQF
TRBV7-9	15	ASSSNLAGTNTGELF
TRBV18	14	ASSPPLAPEGDTQY
TRBV2	12	ASMQGSYQETQY
TRBV2	12	ASGAIAGSYEQY
TRBV5-5	14	ASSLGASGGYNEQF
TRBV5-1	13	ASSKTGVAGNTIY
TRBV6-5	12	ASSARDNGSPLH
TRBV9	12	ASSAHTGPDTQY
TRBV6-1	13	ASSADIGGKYGYT
TRBV2	10	ASLAEVGEQY
TRBV5-1	14	ASSLSGNSRTGELF
TRBV27	14	ASSLGTGDPTDTQY
TRBV5-1	14	ASSWTGTSDTDTQY
TRBV7-2	15	ASSPRRPGGTGDTQY
TRBV5-1	14	ASSSRGGQGAGEQY
TRBV27	13	ASTPLGTGGYEQY
TRBV27	12	ASSSRDRGQPQH
TRBV6-5	11	ASRTSGNTEAF
TRBV2	10	ASNDSPDTQY
TRBV19	11	ASSIGGFNEQF
TRBV6-4	11	ASSDDSHYGYT
TRBV7-2	12	ASSSIRDSYGYT
TRBV28	13	ASDPSGGALETQY
TRBV7-9	14	ASSRRRGLMNTEAF
TRBV6-1	11	ASGGAGDYGYT
TRBV9	13	ASSGTGTDNSPLH
TRBV6-5	14	ASSYEGLAGAYEQY
TRBV11-2	13	ASSLILQGANEQF
TRBV20-1	9	SAPIGVGYT
TRBV6-1	11	ASSDTGTYEQY
TRBV13	13	ASSSDRGTNEKLF
TRBV6-4	13	ASSDSTGGADTQY
TRBV29-1	12	SAKQGSGNQPQH
TRBV7-3	12	ASSLGRGSTEAF
TRBV30	9	AWRVETEAF
TRBV5-4	13	ASSLGQGENNEQF
TRBV5-1	13	ASTSRQGAPYEQY
TRBV12-5	11	ASGPGLLRGYP
TRBV7-7	15	ASSLVPGTGVRDEQF
TRBV15	14	ATSRGFIADYNEQF
TRBV27	16	ASSSRGAGVRSYNEQF
TRBV9	17	AALVEQLAGGPDLNEQF
TRBV7-2	13	ASSLGDRPNSPLH
TRBV5-1	12	ASSPTGENQPQH
TRBV5-8	14	ASSLAGTGGLETQY
TRBV7-3	11	ASSSGGGNTIY
TRBV5-1	13	ASSLEGAGSETQY